A single sample gave rise to the 5 T cell receptor beta chains below, sequenced in a study of T cell responses to AZD1222 COVID-19 vaccine. Libraries were prepared by immunoSEQ multiplex PCR; TCRdb keeps only in-frame clonotypes and omits some of them. This table holds 150,000 or so clones, 80% to 90% found once. The starting material was peripheral blood, obtained 28 days after the second dose of the MenACWY control vaccine. These receptors were taken from an adult who received the MenACWY meningococcal vaccine as a control.

The chain employs TRBV6-6 and TRBJ1-1; 9 bases match TRBD1. V lost 5 bases, J lost 1 base, and 14 bases stayed unmatched. Germline-derived CDR1 and CDR2 are MNHNY and SVGAGI (reference sequence). The length of the CDR3 is 18 residues. The CDR3 protein is CASSPNPGQGGENTEAFF. The DNA of the CDR3 is TGTGCCAGCAGTCCAAATCCGGGACAGGGAGGAGAGAACACTGAAGCTTTCTTT.

The V call is TRBV6-5, the J call TRBJ1-5; D is unclear. The germline V gene has CDR1 MNHEY and CDR2 SVGAGI. The CDR3 consists of 15 residues. Deletions cut 6 bases from V and 5 bases from J, with 17 bases between. CDR3 in DNA: TGTGCCAGCAGGCGAATCAGACGCACCGATCAGCCCCAGCATTTT. As protein: CASRRIRRTDQPQHF.

The chain joins TRBV6-1 to TRBJ1-5; D is undetermined. The CDR3 consists of 12 residues. CDR1 is MNHNS, CDR2 SASEGT, per germline. The V end was cut by 2 bases, the J end by 8 bases, with 7 bases between. The CDR3 reads CASSESVKPQHF. The CDR3 DNA reads TGTGCCAGCAGTGAATCGGTTAAGCCCCAGCATTTT.

The CDR3 nucleotides read TGTGCCAGCGGCTCCTCGGACAGAAACAATGAGCAGTTCTTC. Residues: CASGSSDRNNEQFF. The chain joins TRBV28 to TRBJ2-1; D possibly corresponds to TRBD1 (6 bases). The CDR3 is made up of 14 amino acids. Germline loops: CDR1 MDHEN, CDR2 SYDVKM. Trimming left V 8 bases short and J 5 bases short, with 16 bases between.

This sequence joins TRBV27 and TRBJ2-7, with D uncertain. Per germline, CDR1 MNHEY and CDR2 SMNVEV (reference sequence). With 5 bases removed from V and 3 bases from J, the gap between germline ends came to 20 bases. The CDR3 spans 16 residues. CDR3 sequence reads: CASSPNYFYSLYEQYF. CDR3 nucleotides: TGTGCCAGCAGTCCCAACTACTTCTACTCTCTCTACGAGCAGTACTTC.